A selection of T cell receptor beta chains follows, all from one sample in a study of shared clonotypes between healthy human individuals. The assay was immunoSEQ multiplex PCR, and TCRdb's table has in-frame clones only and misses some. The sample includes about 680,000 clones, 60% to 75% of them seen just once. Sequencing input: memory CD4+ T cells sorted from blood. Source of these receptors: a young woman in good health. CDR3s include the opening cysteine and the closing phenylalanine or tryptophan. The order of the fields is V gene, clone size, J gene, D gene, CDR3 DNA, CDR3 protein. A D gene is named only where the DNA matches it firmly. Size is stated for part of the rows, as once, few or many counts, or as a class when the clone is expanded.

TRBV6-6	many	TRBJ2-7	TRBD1	TGTGCCAGCAGTTACAGGCAGGGGGCGAAGCGCGAGCAGTACTTC	CASSYRQGAKREQYF
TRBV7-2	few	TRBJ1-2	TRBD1	TGTGCCAGCAGCACACGACAGGGGGCGACGGATGGCTACACCTTC	CASSTRQGATDGYTF
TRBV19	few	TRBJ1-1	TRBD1	TGTGCCAGTAGTTCGATGACAGGGGGCTTCACTGAAGCTTTCTTT	CASSSMTGGFTEAFF
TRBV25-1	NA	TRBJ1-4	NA	TGTGCCAGCAGGGGCTTGTCGGAAAAACTGTTTTTT	CASRGLSEKLFF
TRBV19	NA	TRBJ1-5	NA	TGTGCCAGTAGTTTCACAGTCCAGCCCCAGCATTTT	CASSFTVQPQHF
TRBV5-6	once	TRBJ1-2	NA	TGTGCCAGCAGCACTCCCGGGCCTCTGCGGGGCTACACCTTC	CASSTPGPLRGYTF
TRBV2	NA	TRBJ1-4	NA	TGTGCCAGCAGTGACGGGGGGGCGCTTGCTAATGAAAAACTGTTTTTT	CASSDGGALANEKLFF
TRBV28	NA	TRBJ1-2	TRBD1	TGTGCCAGCACCCCCGGGGACAGGGGAGGCTACACCTTC	CASTPGDRGGYTF
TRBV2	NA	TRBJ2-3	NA	TGTGCCAGCAGTGAACAGGGCGCAGATACGCAGTATTTT	CASSEQGADTQYF
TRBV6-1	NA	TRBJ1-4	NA	TGTGCCATCCTCGGGCCGCGGGGAGAAAAACTGTTTTTT	CAILGPRGEKLFF
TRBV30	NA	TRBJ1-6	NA	TGTGCCTGGAGTGTAATAGGGTCCGATTTTTCACCCCTCCACTTT	CAWSVIGSDFSPLHF
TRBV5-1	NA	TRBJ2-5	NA	TGCGCCAGCAGCTTGAAAGGAAACCAAGAGACCCAGTACTTC	CASSLKGNQETQYF
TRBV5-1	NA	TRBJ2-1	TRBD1	TGCGCCAGCAGCTCCTCCCAACCGGGACAGGGGATTAATGAGCAGTTCTTC	CASSSSQPGQGINEQFF
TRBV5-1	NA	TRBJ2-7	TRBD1	TGCGCCAGCAGCTCCGGGACAGGGGAATACGAGCAGTACTTC	CASSSGTGEYEQYF
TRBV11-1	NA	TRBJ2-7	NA	TGTGCCAGCAGCTCACTATACGAGCAGTACTTC	CASSSLYEQYF
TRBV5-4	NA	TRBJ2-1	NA	TGTGCCAGCAGCTGGTTCGGGACTTCCTCCTACAATGAGCAGTTCTTC	CASSWFGTSSYNEQFF
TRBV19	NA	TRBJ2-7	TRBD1	TGTGCCAGTAGTAAAATCCGGGACAGGGGGCAAGAGCAGTACTTC	CASSKIRDRGQEQYF
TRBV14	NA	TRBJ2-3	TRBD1	TGTGCCAGCAGCCCTGGAGCTTGGGACAGGCGTCCTAGCACAGATACGCAGTATTTT	CASSPGAWDRRPSTDTQYF
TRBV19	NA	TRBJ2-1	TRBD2	TGTGCCAGTAGTTCGAACCAACTAGCGGGAGGGAACAATGAGCAGTTCTTC	CASSSNQLAGGNNEQFF
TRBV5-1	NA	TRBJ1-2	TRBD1	TGCGCCACCGGACAGGGCACTAACTATGGCTACACCTTC	CATGQGTNYGYTF
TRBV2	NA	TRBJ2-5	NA	TGTGCCAGCAGTGGCCCATCCGGGGCCCAAGAGACCCAGTACTTC	CASSGPSGAQETQYF
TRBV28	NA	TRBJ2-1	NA	TGTGCCAGCAGTTTATACGCGAAAGGTGAGCAGTTCTTC	CASSLYAKGEQFF